The clone carrying this TCR beta chain was found many times. The antigen is unknown. TCRdb re-analysed the multiplex PCR reads in MiXCR, keeping a single row per CDR3 protein. The table lists 200,000 to 250,000 distinct CDR3 sequences, 34% of them singletons. The source of the sample is a study of breast tumors, draining lymph nodes, adjacent tissues. Study findings and constraints: The lymph node origin of tumor T cells was framed as consistent with a hypothesis, not demonstrated. Tumors had less TCR diversity than lymph nodes, more than nontumor tissue. Data fit most tumor T cells coming from lymph node, expanding in tumor.

Axillary draining lymph nodes of breast cancer patients supplied the node samples. There are 13 residues in the CDR3. Deletions cut 4 bases from V and 1 base from J, with 7 bases between. The sequenced material came from axillary lymph node tissue. The TCR was taken from a female donor with breast cancer. Some clones in this sample may be carry-over from other donors' samples. V gene TRBV12-3 or TRBV12-4 combines with J gene TRBJ2-5, with unresolved D. The DNA of the CDR3 is TGTGCCAGCAGTTCTGTGGCCCAAGAGACCCAGTACTTC. This gives the protein CASSSVAQETQYF.